The 32 T cell receptor beta chains reported below all come from one sample, sequenced in a study of radiation and T cells in renal cell carcinoma. This sample's time point: blood 4 weeks post-SBRT, at nephrectomy. The treatment denotes: 15 Gy SBRT to primary tumor, nephrectomy 4 weeks later. Clones were sequenced by immunoSEQ multiplex PCR, and TCRdb holds only the in-frame ones, with some missing. The table shows fewer than 85,000 clones, with roughly 87% occurring only once. The sequencing here drew on blood, taken from a patient whose treatment included radiotherapy and nephrectomy. All receptors derive from a woman between 65 and 79 years old with renal cell carcinoma.

J is TRBJ1-1 and V is TRBV7-2, with D unresolved. V lost 2 bases to trimming and J lost 0 bases, with 10 bases between them. Germline lookup yields CDR1 SGHTA and CDR2 FQGNSA. The CDR3 runs 15 residues. This CDR3 reads CASSLRVTLNTEAFF. The CDR3, as DNA: TGTGCCAGCAGCTTACGGGTTACCTTGAACACTGAAGCTTTCTTT. Combining the CDR3 with reference TRBV7-2 and TRBJ1-1 gives the whole variable domain GAGVSQSPSNKVTEKGKDVELRCDPISGHTALYWYRQSLGQGLEFLIYFQGNSAPDKSGLPSDRFSAERTGGSVSTLTIQRTQQEDSAVYLCASSLRVTLNTEAFFGQGTRLTVV.

The rearrangement joins TRBV9 to TRBJ1-6, with TRBD1 matching over 8 bases. This CDR3 comprises 16 residues. From germline, CDR1 is SGDLS and CDR2 YYNGEE. The V gene end was trimmed by 0 bases and the J gene end by 9 bases; junction bases not matched to a gene: 8. CDR3 sequence reads: CASSVASGQGGSPLHF. The DNA for the CDR3 is TGTGCCAGCAGCGTAGCAAGTGGACAGGGAGGTTCACCCCTCCACTTT.

This clone appeared once. The same CDR3 can be traced to other DNA sequences in this sample. The V and J genes are TRBV10-3 and TRBJ2-1; tentatively, D is TRBD1 (5 bases). V was pared by 0 bases and J by 7 bases, with 10 bases between. Per germline, CDR1 ENHRY and CDR2 SYGVKD. The CDR3 runs 14 residues. The CDR3 protein is CAISESTGGNEQFF. In DNA, the CDR3 is TGTGCCATCAGTGAGTCAACAGGTGGGAATGAGCAGTTCTTC.

The V and J genes are TRBV29-1 and TRBJ1-2, with 7 bases that match TRBD1. Per germline, CDR1 SQVTM and CDR2 ANQGSEA. This CDR3 has 14 amino acids. V was clipped by 3 bases and J by 3 bases; unmatched bases: 7. DNA of the CDR3: TGCAGCGTTGATGAGACAGGGAGAGACTATGGCTACACCTTC. It yields the protein CSVDETGRDYGYTF.

The table lists this clone with a count of one. The V gene is TRBV7-9, the J gene TRBJ2-7; D is undetermined. The ends were cut back, 2 bases at V and 5 bases at J, with 7 bases in the middle. Germline V gene sequence: CDR1 SEHNR, CDR2 FQNEAQ (reference sequence). The CDR3 sequence is 12 residues long. The CDR3 loop reads CASSLTGNEQYF. DNA for the CDR3: TGTGCCAGCAGCTTAACTGGGAACGAGCAGTACTTC.

The chain combines TRBV2 with TRBJ1-1; D ambiguous. The CDR3 is 14 residues long. Trimming left V 6 bases short and J 3 bases short, with 14 bases between. Germline V gene lookup returns CDR1 SNHLY and CDR2 FYNNEI. This chain's CDR3 is CASRAGLGYTEAFF. In DNA form, the CDR3 reads TGTGCCAGCAGGGCTGGGCTGGGGTACACTGAAGCTTTCTTT.

The rearrangement links TRBV15 to TRBJ2-7, with TRBD1 identical over 10 bases. The CDR3 runs to 15 residues. The V and J ends lost 1 base and 4 bases, in that order; junction bases with no gene match: 4. In germline, CDR1 is LNHNV, CDR2 YYDKDF (reference sequence). The CDR3 bases are TGTGCCACCAGCAGAGGGGGACAGGGGTCTTACGAGCAGTACTTC. Encoded protein: CATSRGGQGSYEQYF.

In the case of this clone: At one end the junction does not follow the germline gene, possibly because of a read error. This chain joins TRBV7-2 and TRBJ2-1; 9 nucleotides line up with TRBD2. The length of the CDR3 is 15 residues. Germline loops: CDR1 SGHTA, CDR2 FQGNSA. The CDR3 DNA sequence: TGTGCCAGCAGATTAGAGCGCGGGGGGGTCGGTGAGCAGTTCTTC. It encodes CASRLERGGVGEQFF.

CDR3 DNA: TGTGCCAGCAGCTTGGATGGATCTAGCACAGATACGCAGTATTTT. This sequence encodes CASSLDGSSTDTQYF. This sequence joins TRBV5-4 and TRBJ2-3, with D uncertain. The CDR3 extends over 15 amino acids. The V gene's germline CDR1 is SGHNT and CDR2 YYREEE (reference sequence). Trimming removed 0 bases from V and 0 bases from J, with 8 bases in between.

The chain couples TRBV4-3 to TRBJ2-3, with a weak D call TRBD1 (6 bases). This CDR3 is 13 amino acids long. CDR1 and CDR2 from the germline V gene are LGHNA and YSLEER. Deletions cut 4 bases from V and 3 bases from J, with 8 bases between. CDR3 DNA sequence: TGCGCCAGCAGCCGTAGGGGGACAGATACGCAGTATTTT. It translates to CASSRRGTDTQYF.

The chain recombines TRBV29-1 with TRBJ2-3; D is perhaps TRBD1 (6 bases). The V gene lost 4 bases and the J gene lost 3 bases, with 11 bases spanning the gap. CDR3 length equals 13 residues. The germline V gene has CDR1 SQVTM and CDR2 ANQGSEA. The CDR3 nucleotides are TGCAGCGTTGCGGCTAGGGGGACAGATACGCAGTATTTT. It is translated as CSVAARGTDTQYF.

The chain is built from TRBV6-4 and TRBJ2-2; the D gene could be TRBD1 or TRBD2 (5 bases each). The germline V and J ends were trimmed by 4 bases and 5 bases, with 8 bases remaining between them. Germline CDR1 is MRHNA and CDR2 is SNTAGT. The CDR3 consists of 13 residues. The CDR3 loop is CASSVRGTGELFF. The CDR3 region has the DNA TGTGCCAGCAGTGTGAGGGGAACCGGGGAGCTGTTTTTT.

The J gene is TRBJ2-7, the V gene TRBV7-6; TRBD2 matches at 13 bases. Trimming removed 5 bases from V and 2 bases from J; junction bases left unmatched: 12. Germline V lookup: CDR1 SGHVS, CDR2 FNYEAQ. CDR3 length: 18 residues. The CDR3 protein is CASSPVTSGGAGAYEQYF. The DNA for the CDR3 is TGTGCCAGCAGCCCTGTCACTAGCGGGGGGGCCGGCGCCTACGAGCAGTACTTC. The complete variable domain, with remaining parts taken from reference TRBV7-6 and TRBJ2-7, reads GAGVSQSPRYKVTKRGQDVALRCDPISGHVSLYWYRQALGQGPEFLTYFNYEAQQDKSGLPNDRFSAERPEGSISTLTIQRTEQRDSAMYRCASSPVTSGGAGAYEQYFGPGTRLTVT.

The chain has TRBV19 and TRBJ1-5; 10 positions match TRBD1. CDR3 length equals 16 residues. CDR1 and CDR2 from the germline V gene are LNHDA and SQIVND (reference sequence). V shed 3 bases, J shed 4 bases, and the junction held 6 bases outside the gene matches. The CDR3 reads CASSIAGQGRNQPQHF. CDR3 nucleotide sequence: TGTGCCAGTAGTATTGCGGGACAGGGGCGAAATCAGCCCCAGCATTTT. The full variable domain, completed using reference TRBV19 and TRBJ1-5, is DGGITQSPKYLFRKEGQNVTLSCEQNLNHDAMYWYRQDPGQGLRLIYYSQIVNDFQKGDIAEGYSVSREKKESFPLTVTSAQKNPTAFYLCASSIAGQGRNQPQHFGDGTRLSIL.

The rearrangement joins TRBV28 to TRBJ2-3; D remains ambiguous. From germline, CDR1 is MDHEN and CDR2 SYDVKM. V was clipped by 6 bases and J by 5 bases, with 15 bases between them. CDR3 length: 14 amino acids. The CDR3 here is CASRPHGQEDTQYF. The CDR3 DNA follows: TGTGCCAGCAGACCGCACGGTCAGGAAGATACGCAGTATTTT.

This chain uses TRBV19 with TRBJ1-1; the D gene is possibly TRBD1 (5 bases). Germline V lookup: CDR1 LNHDA, CDR2 SQIVND (reference sequence). Trimming left V 6 bases short and J 0 bases short, with 11 bases between. The CDR3 has 14 residues. The CDR3 nucleotides are TGTGCCAGTAGATACAGGCCGATGAACACTGAAGCTTTCTTT. Translated: CASRYRPMNTEAFF.

The table lists this clone with a count of one. The chain is built from TRBV9 and TRBJ1-1, with TRBD1 matching 7 bases. Germline V gene data show CDR1 as SGDLS and CDR2 as YYNGEE. V was pared by 3 bases and J by 4 bases, with 6 bases of the junction left unmatched. The CDR3 spans 14 residues. The CDR3 DNA sequence: TGTGCCAGCAGCGAGACAGGGACGGGCACTGAAGCTTTCTTT. Residues: CASSETGTGTEAFF.

The rearrangement uses TRBV19 and TRBJ2-3; no firm D call. Trimming shortened V by 0 bases and J by 1 base, and 11 bases separated the two germline ends. Germline V lookup: CDR1 LNHDA, CDR2 SQIVND (reference sequence). The CDR3 covers 16 residues. The CDR3 coding sequence is TGTGCCAGTAGTATAGACCCCCCGTGGGGCACAGATACGCAGTATTTT. It specifies CASSIDPPWGTDTQYF.

The chain combines TRBV25-1 with TRBJ1-6; no reliable D call. CDR3 length: 16 amino acids. Germline V gene lookup returns CDR1 MGHDK and CDR2 SYGVNS. The V end was cut by 6 bases, the J end by 1 base, with 13 bases between. As DNA, the CDR3 is TGTGCCAGCAGCCTAGGAAAAGGGTCCTATAATTCACCCCTCCACTTT. It is translated as CASSLGKGSYNSPLHF. Variable domain in full (rest from reference TRBV25-1 and TRBJ1-6): EADIYQTPRYLVIGTGKKITLECSQTMGHDKMYWYQQDPGMELHLIHYSYGVNSTEKGDLSSESTVSRIRTEHFPLTLESARPSHTSQYLCASSLGKGSYNSPLHFGNGTRLTVT.

This chain joins TRBV6-1 and TRBJ1-3; D remains unclear. The CDR3 has 13 amino acids. V lost 5 bases to trimming and J lost 3 bases, with 8 bases between them. CDR1 and CDR2 from the germline V gene are MNHNS and SASEGT. CDR3 sequence: CASSPGLGNTIYF. In DNA form, the CDR3 reads TGTGCCAGCAGTCCCGGTCTTGGAAACACCATATATTTT.

The V and J genes are TRBV7-2 and TRBJ2-7; D unresolved. The germline V and J ends were trimmed by 6 bases and 2 bases, with 17 bases remaining between them. The CDR3 extends over 15 amino acids. CDR1 and CDR2 from the germline V gene are SGHTA and FQGNSA. The CDR3 loop reads CASSSRVSPAYEQYF. The DNA for the CDR3 is TGTGCCAGCAGTTCACGGGTGTCGCCGGCCTACGAGCAGTACTTC.

The chain recombines TRBV11-3 with TRBJ2-7; TRBD2 matches at 7 bases. The germline V gene encodes CDR1 SGHNT and CDR2 YENEEA. V dropped 1 base and J dropped 4; count of bases not matched to a gene: 1. The CDR3 consists of 13 residues. Here the CDR3 DNA reads TGTGCCAGCAGCTTAGCGCGGGGGTACGAGCAGTACTTC. Encoded protein: CASSLARGYEQYF.

The chain joins TRBV11-2 to TRBJ1-2; D remains ambiguous. The CDR3 consists of 12 residues. The V gene's germline CDR1 is SGHAT and CDR2 FQNNGV. The V end lost 4 bases, the J end lost 4 bases, and 7 bases lay between the germline ends. CDR3 DNA: TGTGCCAGCAGCTCCGTCCCCTATGGCTACACCTTC. Translation gives CASSSVPYGYTF.

This rearrangement joins TRBV7-8 to TRBJ1-1; maybe TRBD1 (5 bases). V lost 4 bases to trimming and J lost 1 base, with 10 bases between them. Germline CDR1 SGHVS, CDR2 FQNEAQ. CDR3 length: 14 amino acids. CDR3 loop: CASSSLRGNTEAFF. The DNA of the CDR3 is TGTGCCAGCAGCTCCCTTAGGGGGAACACTGAAGCTTTCTTT.

The chain links TRBV7-2 to TRBJ2-3, with 10 bases lining up with TRBD1. Unmatched junction bases numbered 6, after V lost 5 bases and J lost 4 bases. This CDR3 comprises 15 residues. Germline lookup yields CDR1 SGHTA and CDR2 FQGNSA. The DNA of the CDR3 is TGTGCCAGCAGCAAACGACAGGGGGCCCCAGATACGCAGTATTTT. This encodes CASSKRQGAPDTQYF.

The rearrangement links TRBV19 to TRBJ1-3; no clear D. V was shortened by 3 bases and J by 0 bases, with 6 bases between the two germline ends. Germline assignment: CDR1 LNHDA and CDR2 SQIVND (reference sequence). This CDR3 region has 14 residues. CDR3 DNA: TGTGCCAGTAGTATCACTTTCTCTGGAAACACCATATATTTT. This encodes CASSITFSGNTIYF. Combining the CDR3 with reference TRBV19 and TRBJ1-3 gives the whole variable domain DGGITQSPKYLFRKEGQNVTLSCEQNLNHDAMYWYRQDPGQGLRLIYYSQIVNDFQKGDIAEGYSVSREKKESFPLTVTSAQKNPTAFYLCASSITFSGNTIYFGEGSWLTVV.

The chain carries TRBV7-9 and TRBJ2-1; tentative D call: TRBD1 (6 bases). The CDR3 covers 15 residues. V dropped 0 bases and J dropped 0 bases, with 6 bases sitting between them. The germline CDR1 and CDR2 sequences are SEHNR and FQNEAQ (reference sequence). CDR3 region: CASSLAGHSYNEQFF. The CDR3 coding sequence is TGTGCCAGCAGCTTAGCGGGACACTCCTACAATGAGCAGTTCTTC.

This chain uses TRBV5-1 with TRBJ1-1, with 7 bases matching TRBD1. CDR3 length: 14 residues. The V segment lost 4 bases and the J segment 0 bases; nucleotides outside the gene matches: 3. Germline V gene lookup returns CDR1 SGHRS and CDR2 YFSETQ. The chain's CDR3 is CASSIGQVNTEAFF. As DNA, the CDR3 is TGCGCCAGCAGCATAGGACAGGTGAACACTGAAGCTTTCTTT.

The chain joins TRBV5-3 to TRBJ2-1; D is perhaps TRBD2 (6 bases). TRBV5-3 is treated as an ORF (open reading frame) with a function not yet certain. The CDR3 runs 16 residues. With 4 bases removed from V and 5 bases from J, the gap between germline ends came to 19 bases. CDR3 coding DNA: TGTGCCAGAAGCGGGGGGAAAGTCAGCACCGACAATGAGCAGTTCTTC. It yields the protein CARSGGKVSTDNEQFF.

This clone was seen more than once but under ten times. This chain connects TRBV5-4 to TRBJ1-4, with TRBD1 matching over 8 bases. CDR1 is SGHNT and CDR2 is YYREEE in the germline V gene (reference sequence). After removal of 3 bases from V and 2 bases from J, the junction contained 3 bases not matched to a gene. The CDR3 has 15 amino acids. This CDR3 is CASSSRTGTNEKLFF. The CDR3 DNA is TGTGCCAGCAGCTCACGGACAGGGACTAATGAAAAACTGTTTTTT.

V is TRBV7-6 and J is TRBJ2-3; TRBD2 agrees at 10 bases. Germline CDR1 SGHVS, CDR2 FNYEAQ. J lost 1 base, V lost 3 bases, and 7 bases had no gene match. CDR3 size: 17 residues. This CDR3 reads CASSFGVTSGGTDTQYF. CDR3 sequence (DNA): TGTGCCAGCAGCTTCGGAGTTACTAGCGGGGGCACAGATACGCAGTATTTT.

Here the CDR3 reads CASSKRPQETQYF. CDR3 DNA sequence: TGTGCCAGCAGCAAAAGACCCCAAGAGACCCAGTACTTC. The rearrangement joins TRBV7-2 to TRBJ2-5; no clear D gene. The V gene lost 5 bases and the J gene lost 1 base, with 8 bases spanning the gap. The CDR3 covers 13 residues. Germline V gene data show CDR1 as SGHTA and CDR2 as FQGNSA.